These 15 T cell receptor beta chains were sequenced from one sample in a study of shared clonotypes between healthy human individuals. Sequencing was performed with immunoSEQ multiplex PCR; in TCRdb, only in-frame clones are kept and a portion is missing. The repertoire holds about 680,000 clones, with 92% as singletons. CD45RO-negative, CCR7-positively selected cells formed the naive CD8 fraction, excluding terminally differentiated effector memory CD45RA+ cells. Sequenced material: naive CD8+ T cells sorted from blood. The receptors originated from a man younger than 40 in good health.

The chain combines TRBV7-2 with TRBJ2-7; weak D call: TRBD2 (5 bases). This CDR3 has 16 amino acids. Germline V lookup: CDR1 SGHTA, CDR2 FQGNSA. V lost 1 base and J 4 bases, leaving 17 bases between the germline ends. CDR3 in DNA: TGTGCCAGCAGCTTAGACCGCGAAGGAGGCTCGTACGAGCAGTACTTC. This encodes CASSLDREGGSYEQYF. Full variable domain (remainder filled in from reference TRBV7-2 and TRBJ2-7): GAGVSQSPSNKVTEKGKDVELRCDPISGHTALYWYRQSLGQGLEFLIYFQGNSAPDKSGLPSDRFSAERTGGSVSTLTIQRTQQEDSAVYLCASSLDREGGSYEQYFGPGTRLTVT.

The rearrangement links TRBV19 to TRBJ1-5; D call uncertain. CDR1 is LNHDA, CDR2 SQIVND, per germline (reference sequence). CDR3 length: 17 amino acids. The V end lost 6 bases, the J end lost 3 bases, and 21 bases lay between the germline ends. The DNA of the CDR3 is TGTGCCAGTAGGGTTACGGGCAGTCACTCTCCCAATCAGCCCCAGCATTTT. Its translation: CASRVTGSHSPNQPQHF.

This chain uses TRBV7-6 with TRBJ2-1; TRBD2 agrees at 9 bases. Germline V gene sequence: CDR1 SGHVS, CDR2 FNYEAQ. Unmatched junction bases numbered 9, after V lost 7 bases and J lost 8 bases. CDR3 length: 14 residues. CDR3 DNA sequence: TGTGCCAGCACGGGGGCGGGAGGGCCCTATGAGCAGTTCTTC. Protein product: CASTGAGGPYEQFF.

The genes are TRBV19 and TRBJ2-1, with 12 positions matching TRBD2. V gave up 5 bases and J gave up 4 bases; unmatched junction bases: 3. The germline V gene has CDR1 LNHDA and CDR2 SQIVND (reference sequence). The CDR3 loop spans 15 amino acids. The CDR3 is CASSPLAGGYNEQFF. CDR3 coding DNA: TGTGCCAGTAGTCCTCTAGCGGGAGGGTACAATGAGCAGTTCTTC.

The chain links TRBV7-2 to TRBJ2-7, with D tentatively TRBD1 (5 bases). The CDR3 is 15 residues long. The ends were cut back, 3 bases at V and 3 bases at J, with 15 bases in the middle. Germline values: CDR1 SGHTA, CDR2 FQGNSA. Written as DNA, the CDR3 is TGTGCCAGCAGCTTGGGGCCGGCCAGAGGCTACGAGCAGTACTTC. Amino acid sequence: CASSLGPARGYEQYF. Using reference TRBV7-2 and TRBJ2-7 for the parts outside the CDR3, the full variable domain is GAGVSQSPSNKVTEKGKDVELRCDPISGHTALYWYRQSLGQGLEFLIYFQGNSAPDKSGLPSDRFSAERTGGSVSTLTIQRTQQEDSAVYLCASSLGPARGYEQYFGPGTRLTVT.

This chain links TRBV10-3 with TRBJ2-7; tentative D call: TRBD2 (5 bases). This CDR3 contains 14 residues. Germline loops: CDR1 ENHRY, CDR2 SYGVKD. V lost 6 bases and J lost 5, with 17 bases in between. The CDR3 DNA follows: TGTGCCATCAGCATTCGAGAGGGTGTCGACGAGCAGTACTTC. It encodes CAISIREGVDEQYF.

In nucleotides, the CDR3 is TGTGCCACCAGCAAGGACAGGGGCGGTTCGGGCACTGAAGCTTTCTTT. This sequence encodes CATSKDRGGSGTEAFF. The chain joins TRBV15 to TRBJ1-1; 9 nucleotides align to TRBD1. V trimming: 4 bases; J trimming: 4 bases; junction bases outside the gene matches: 10. The CDR3 has 16 residues. The germline CDR1 and CDR2 sequences are LNHNV and YYDKDF (reference sequence).

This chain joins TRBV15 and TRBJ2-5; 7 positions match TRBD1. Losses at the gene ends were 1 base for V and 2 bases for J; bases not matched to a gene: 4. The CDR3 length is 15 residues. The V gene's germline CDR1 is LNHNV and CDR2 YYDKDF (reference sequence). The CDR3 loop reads CATSRGWDSQETQYF. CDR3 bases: TGTGCCACCAGCAGAGGATGGGACAGTCAAGAGACCCAGTACTTC.

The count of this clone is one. The chain's CDR3 is CASSGNVDGNTQYF. The CDR3 DNA sequence: TGTGCCAGCAGTGGAAACGTGGATGGTAATACGCAGTATTTT. J is TRBJ2-3 and V is TRBV27; D ambiguous. The CDR3 runs to 14 residues. V was shortened by 5 bases and J by 7 bases, with 16 bases between the two germline ends. Looked up from germline, CDR1 is MNHEY and CDR2 is SMNVEV (reference sequence).

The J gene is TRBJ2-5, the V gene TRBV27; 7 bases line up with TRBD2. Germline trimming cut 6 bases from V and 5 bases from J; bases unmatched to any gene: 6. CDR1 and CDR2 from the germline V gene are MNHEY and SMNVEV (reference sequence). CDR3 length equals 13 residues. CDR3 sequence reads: CASSRLAGETQYF. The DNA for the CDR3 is TGTGCCAGCAGCCGACTAGCTGGGGAGACCCAGTACTTC.

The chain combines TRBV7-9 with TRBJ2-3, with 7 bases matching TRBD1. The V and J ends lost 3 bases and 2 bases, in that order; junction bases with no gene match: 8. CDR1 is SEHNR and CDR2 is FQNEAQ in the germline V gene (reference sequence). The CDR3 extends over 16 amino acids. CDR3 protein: CASSLTLDRITDTQYF. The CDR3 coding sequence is TGTGCCAGCAGCTTGACGTTGGACAGGATCACAGATACGCAGTATTTT.

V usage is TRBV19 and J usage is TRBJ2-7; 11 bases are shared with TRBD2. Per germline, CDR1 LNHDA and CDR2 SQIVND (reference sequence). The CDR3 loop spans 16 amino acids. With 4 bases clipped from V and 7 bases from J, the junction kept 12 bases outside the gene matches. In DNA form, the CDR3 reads TGTGCCAGTAGTAACTCCGCGGGACTAGCGGCGGGGGAGCAGTACTTC. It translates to CASSNSAGLAAGEQYF.

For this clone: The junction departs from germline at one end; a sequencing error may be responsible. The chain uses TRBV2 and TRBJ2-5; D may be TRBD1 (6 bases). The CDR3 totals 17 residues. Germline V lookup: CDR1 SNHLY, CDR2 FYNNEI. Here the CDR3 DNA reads TGTGCCAGCAGTTCACTCCGGGACAACGATAGGCAAGAGGCCCAGTACTTC. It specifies CASSSLRDNDRQEAQYF.

The CDR3 coding sequence is TGTGCCAGCAGTCTTTCGAGCCAGGGCGAGCAGTACTTC. Encoded protein: CASSLSSQGEQYF. The chain carries TRBV27 and TRBJ2-7, with a weak D call TRBD1 (5 bases). Trimming stripped 5 bases from V and 6 bases from J, with 14 bases between. Germline values: CDR1 MNHEY, CDR2 SMNVEV (reference sequence). This CDR3 is built from 13 residues.

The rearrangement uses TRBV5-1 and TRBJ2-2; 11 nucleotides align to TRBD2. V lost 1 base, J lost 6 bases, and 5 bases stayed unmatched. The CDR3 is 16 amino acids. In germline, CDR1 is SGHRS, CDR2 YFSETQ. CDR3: CASSLTSGRVAGELFF. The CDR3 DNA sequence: TGCGCCAGCAGCTTGACTAGCGGGAGAGTCGCCGGGGAGCTGTTTTTT.